Presented here are 7 T cell receptor beta chains from one specimen sequenced in a study of response to subunit inactivated influenza vaccine (dated by TCRdb to 2017 to 2018). The library was produced with RT-PCR. The sample was run on an Illumina HiSeq 2500. TCRdb took the public reads, trimmed them with fastp at Q25, ran MiXCR for clone calling and kept in-frame beta chains. Here each entry gathers all rows of one CDR3 protein and keeps the most common genes and DNA. The sample contains approximately 500,000 distinct CDR3 sequences, 12% to 15% of them found a single time. Over 8.5% of the sample rests with the top ten. Sequencing used PBMCs from blood, obtained 12 days after vaccination. These receptor sequences come from a man between 50 and 59 years old who received an inactivated influenza vaccine. Donor details come from another sample of the same person, matched by shared clones.

This sequence joins TRBV14 and TRBJ2-5; D possibly corresponds to TRBD2 (7 bases). Germline CDR1 is SGHDN and CDR2 is FVKESK. The CDR3 extends over 16 amino acids. Between the trimmed V and J ends, which lost 4 bases and 0 bases, there was a span of 15 bases. CDR3 nucleotides: TGTGCCAGCAGCCGCGGGGGCAAACCTCACCAAGAGACCCAGTACTTC. It specifies CASSRGGKPHQETQYF.

The chain couples TRBV20-1 to TRBJ2-3; the match to TRBD2 covers 10 bases. Germline assignment: CDR1 DFQATT and CDR2 SNEGSKA (reference sequence). Germline trimming cut 6 bases from V and 3 bases from J; bases unmatched to any gene: 9. The CDR3 is 15 residues long. CDR3 DNA sequence: TGCAGTGCCCAGCCAGGGGGACTAGCGACAGATACGCAGTATTTT. It encodes CSAQPGGLATDTQYF.

This clonotype was counted ten times or more. The V call is TRBV4-2, the J call TRBJ1-5, with unresolved D. The V and J ends lost 0 bases and 9 bases respectively, with 12 bases between them. Looked up from germline, CDR1 is LGHNA and CDR2 is YNFKEQ. This CDR3 contains 14 residues. The CDR3, as DNA: TGTGCCAGCAGCCAAGAAGGCCCGGGGTCGCCCCAGCATTTT. Translated: CASSQEGPGSPQHF.

A few counts support this clonotype. This chain links TRBV5-1 with TRBJ2-3; 10 bases are shared with TRBD2. The V segment lost 3 bases and the J segment 5 bases; nucleotides outside the gene matches: 3. This CDR3 is built from 14 residues. Germline CDR1 and CDR2: SGHRS and YFSETQ. The CDR3 here is CASSSSGGGDTQYF. Written as DNA, the CDR3 is TGCGCCAGCAGCTCTAGCGGGGGTGGAGATACGCAGTATTTT.

The chain recombines TRBV7-8 with TRBJ2-7; 7 positions match TRBD2. J gave up 3 bases and V 3 bases, and 8 bases lay outside the gene matches. Germline-derived CDR1 and CDR2 are SGHVS and FQNEAQ. The CDR3 extends over 15 amino acids. The CDR3 loop is CASSFYRDYRYEQYF. For the CDR3, the DNA is TGTGCCAGCAGCTTTTACCGGGACTACCGCTACGAGCAGTACTTC.

This clonotype occurred a few times. The chain is built from TRBV5-4 and TRBJ2-1, with D unclear. In germline, CDR1 is SGHNT, CDR2 YYREEE (reference sequence). The CDR3 contains 14 residues. Deletions cut 4 bases from V and 0 bases from J, with 8 bases between. The CDR3 DNA follows: TGTGCCAGCAGCCCGGAGAACTCCTACAATGAGCAGTTCTTC. It specifies CASSPENSYNEQFF.

This clonotype has a handful of counts. This sequence joins TRBV7-2 and TRBJ1-4, with D possibly being TRBD1 (6 bases). CDR1 and CDR2 (germline): SGHTA, FQGNSA. V lost 4 bases, J lost 0 bases, and 12 bases lay in between. The CDR3 totals 16 residues. The DNA of the CDR3 is TGTGCCAGCAGCTCCGGACAGTTTGCAACTAATGAAAAACTGTTTTTT. Amino acids: CASSSGQFATNEKLFF.